One and the same sample provided the 12 T cell receptor beta chains below, sequenced in a study of shared clonotypes between healthy human individuals. Repertoires were generated with immunoSEQ multiplex PCR, while TCRdb's copy carries only in-frame clones and drops some. Found here are more than 400,000 clones, about 85% of them singletons; the top ten hold 12%. Specimen: PBMCs. These receptors were obtained from a woman in her thirties or forties in good health. Some clones in this sample may be carry-over from other donors' samples.

The chain recombines TRBV4-2 with TRBJ2-3; D may be TRBD1 (5 bases). V was clipped by 0 bases and J by 4 bases, with 11 bases between them. The CDR3 totals 15 residues. The germline V gene has CDR1 LGHNA and CDR2 YNFKEQ. CDR3 loop: CASSQERGRPDTQYF. CDR3 coding DNA: TGTGCCAGCAGCCAAGAAAGGGGTCGCCCAGATACGCAGTATTTT.

On this clone itself: A read error may be the cause here, since a much bigger clone is one base away. V is TRBV9 and J is TRBJ2-7, with D tentatively TRBD1 (5 bases). The germline V gene has CDR1 SGDLS and CDR2 YYNGEE. The CDR3 covers 13 residues. Trimming removed 3 bases at V and 6 bases at J, with 13 bases between. The CDR3, as DNA: TGTGCCAGCAGCGCAAACCTTAGGGGCGAGCAGTACTTC. Its protein product is CASSANLRGEQYF.

The chain links TRBV5-3 to TRBJ2-4; D ambiguous. TRBV5-3 qualifies as an ORF whose function is uncertain. There are 13 residues in the CDR3. The V end was cut by 1 base, the J end by 4 bases, with 6 bases between. The CDR3 protein is CARSLFTKNIQYF. The CDR3 nucleotides are TGTGCCAGAAGCTTGTTTACGAAAAACATTCAGTACTTC.

The chain employs TRBV5-4 and TRBJ2-3; D is unclear. V was cut by 5 bases and J by 3 bases, with 7 bases left in between. The CDR3 sequence is 12 residues long. Germline CDR1 is SGHNT and CDR2 is YYREEE (reference sequence). CDR3 sequence reads: CASSGQTDTQYF. The CDR3 nucleotides are TGTGCCAGCAGTGGGCAGACAGATACGCAGTATTTT.

Note on this clone: One base separates it from a far larger clone, so it is likely a read error. The DNA is omitted, as the CDR3 cannot be located on it reliably, and the CDR3 follows TCRdb's listing. The V call is TRBV1, the J call TRBJ1-2. TRBV1 is given as a pseudogene. The length of the CDR3 is 13 amino acids, counting both ends. The CDR3 region is CTSIVRKTYGCTF.

CDR3 loop: CASSEFGGYYGYTF. The CDR3, as DNA: TGTGCCAGCAGTGAATTCGGGGGATACTATGGCTACACCTTC. V usage is TRBV6-1 and J usage is TRBJ1-2, with D perhaps TRBD1 (5 bases). CDR3 size: 14 residues. Deletions cut 2 bases from V and 3 bases from J, with 10 bases between. Germline values: CDR1 MNHNS, CDR2 SASEGT.

As for this clone: This is likely an artifact of a read error, given a far larger clone one base away. Other DNA variants within this sample encode the same CDR3. The chain employs TRBV27 and TRBJ1-4, with no clear D. Trimming pared 4 bases from V and 7 bases from J, leaving 7 bases between. The CDR3 extends over 12 amino acids. Germline CDR1 reads MNHEY; CDR2 reads SMNVEV (reference sequence). For the CDR3, the DNA is TGTGCCAGCAGTTCCGGTGGTGAAAAACTGTTTTTT. It codes for CASSSGGEKLFF.

The CDR3 spells CASSLNRGQANYGYTF. The DNA of the CDR3 is TGTGCCAGCAGTTTAAACAGGGGGCAGGCTAACTATGGCTACACCTTC. The rearrangement links TRBV28 to TRBJ1-2; 9 bases match TRBD1. This CDR3 spans 16 amino acids. Per germline, CDR1 MDHEN and CDR2 SYDVKM. The J segment lost 0 bases and the V segment lost 2 bases, leaving 4 bases of the junction unmatched.

The chain links TRBV9 to TRBJ1-5, with 9 nucleotides matching TRBD1. Per the germline V gene, CDR1 is SGDLS and CDR2 is YYNGEE. The CDR3 sequence is 15 residues long. V shed 3 bases, J shed 4 bases, and the junction held 5 bases outside the gene matches. The CDR3 DNA sequence: TGTGCCAGCAGCGAGAGGGGACAGGGTAATCAGCCCCAGCATTTT. As protein: CASSERGQGNQPQHF.

This clone was observed a few times. The genes are TRBV19 and TRBJ2-3, with TRBD2 matching over 13 bases. V shed 10 bases and J 7 bases; nucleotides not matched to a gene: 5. Germline V gives CDR1 LNHDA, CDR2 SQIVND (reference sequence). This CDR3 region has 13 residues. DNA of the CDR3: TGTGCCACCCGGACTAGCGGGAGCCATACGCAGTATTTT. Translated, it gives CATRTSGSHTQYF.

This clone was seen ten or more times. This CDR3 is also generated by other DNA sequences in the sample. The chain combines TRBV2 with TRBJ2-7, with D maybe TRBD2 (5 bases). This CDR3 is 14 amino acids long. CDR1 and CDR2 from the germline V gene are SNHLY and FYNNEI. V shed 3 bases and J shed 0 bases, with 9 bases lying between them. The CDR3 DNA sequence: TGTGCCAGCAGTGAGGCGGGTAGCTCCTACGAGCAGTACTTC. Translation gives CASSEAGSSYEQYF.

The chain recombines TRBV30 with TRBJ2-1; 9 bases are shared with TRBD2. Germline lookup yields CDR1 GTSNPN and CDR2 SVGIG (reference sequence). Losses at the gene ends were 2 bases for V and 4 bases for J; bases not matched to a gene: 6. The CDR3 has 15 amino acids. The CDR3 bases are TGTGCCTGGAGTAAAAACCTAGCGGGATACAATGAGCAGTTCTTC. This codes for CAWSKNLAGYNEQFF.